This record concerns one T cell receptor beta chain sequence. Its target is not known. The sample belongs to a study of T cell responses to AZD1222 COVID-19 vaccine. TCRdb's copy holds only in-frame clones and misses some; the assay was immunoSEQ multiplex PCR. The sample contains over 150,000 clones, about 90% of which appear only once. General study results and limits: Just 5 to 7 AZD1222 recipients were seropositive at baseline.

Trimming removed 7 bases from V and 5 bases from J; junction bases left unmatched: 4. The CDR3 consists of 12 residues. The clonotype originates from an adult in good health. The source was peripheral blood, collected on day 0 of MenACWY control vaccination. The rearrangement links TRBV12-3 or TRBV12-4 to TRBJ2-7, with 8 nucleotides matching TRBD2. The chain's CDR3 is CASNLSGNEQYF. For the CDR3, the DNA is TGTGCCAGCAATCTTAGCGGGAACGAGCAGTACTTC.